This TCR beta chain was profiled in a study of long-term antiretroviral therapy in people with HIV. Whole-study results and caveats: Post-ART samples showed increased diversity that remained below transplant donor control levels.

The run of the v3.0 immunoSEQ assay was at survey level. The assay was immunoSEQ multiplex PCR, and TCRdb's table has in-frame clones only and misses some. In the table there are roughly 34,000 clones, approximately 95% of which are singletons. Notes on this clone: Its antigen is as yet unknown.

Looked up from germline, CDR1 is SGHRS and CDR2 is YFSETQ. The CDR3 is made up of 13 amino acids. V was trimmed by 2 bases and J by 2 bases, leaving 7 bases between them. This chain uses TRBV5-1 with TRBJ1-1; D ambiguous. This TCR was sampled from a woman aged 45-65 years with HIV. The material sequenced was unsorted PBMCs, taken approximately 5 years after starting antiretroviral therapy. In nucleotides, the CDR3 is TGCGCCAGCAGCTTTGAGGTTAACACTGAAGCTTTCTTT. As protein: CASSFEVNTEAFF.